This is a list of T cell receptor beta chains from one sample in a study of OX40 agonist ivuxolimab in advanced cancers. TCRdb keeps only in-frame clones here, not all; method: immunoSEQ multiplex PCR. There are 60,000 to 65,000 clones in the sample; approximately 80% occur only once, and 0.65% to 0.85% lies in the top ten. Sequences were derived from CD4+ or CD8+ T cells sorted from blood, sampled in a trial of the OX40 agonist ivuxolimab. Receptors were obtained from an adult with an advanced solid tumor such as melanoma, head and neck, liver or kidney cancer. The CDR3 runs from the conserved cysteine through the conserved F or W. The D gene is left open where the match is weak. Not every row has a clone size; where given, it reads once, few, many or a size class.

CDR3 length: 16
J gene: TRBJ2-1
V gene: TRBV9
clone size: -
D gene: TRBD2
CDR3 protein: CASSGPGTRGYNEQFF
CDR3 DNA: TGTGCCAGCAGCGGGCCAGGGACTAGGGGGTACAATGAGCAGTTCTTC

CDR3 length: 15
J gene: TRBJ2-5
V gene: TRBV7-2
clone size: -
D gene: -
CDR3 protein: CASRVRGTEGETQYF
CDR3 DNA: TGTGCCAGCAGGGTGAGGGGTACAGAGGGGGAGACCCAGTACTTC

CDR3 length: 13
J gene: TRBJ2-2
V gene: TRBV19
clone size: -
D gene: -
CDR3 protein: CASERLEAGELFF
CDR3 DNA: TGTGCCAGTGAAAGACTAGAGGCCGGGGAGCTGTTTTTT

CDR3 length: 15
J gene: TRBJ1-2
V gene: TRBV30
clone size: -
D gene: -
CDR3 protein: CAWSKGGKANYGYTF
CDR3 DNA: TGTGCCTGGAGCAAAGGGGGGAAAGCTAACTATGGCTACACCTTC

CDR3 length: 15
J gene: TRBJ1-5
V gene: TRBV6-1
clone size: -
D gene: TRBD1
CDR3 protein: CASRAGTGGNQPQHF
CDR3 DNA: TGTGCCAGCAGAGCCGGGACAGGGGGCAATCAGCCCCAGCATTTT

CDR3 length: 13
J gene: TRBJ2-7
V gene: TRBV7-6
clone size: -
D gene: TRBD1
CDR3 protein: CASGTGASYEQYF
CDR3 DNA: TGTGCCTCCGGGACAGGGGCCTCCTACGAGCAGTACTTC

CDR3 length: 17
J gene: TRBJ1-1
V gene: TRBV4-2
clone size: -
D gene: -
CDR3 protein: CASSQASSGGLTRQAFF
CDR3 DNA: TGTGCCAGCAGCCAAGCTTCCAGCGGGGGTCTGACACGACAAGCTTTCTTT

CDR3 length: 14
J gene: TRBJ1-1
V gene: TRBV7-3
clone size: once
D gene: -
CDR3 protein: CASSPSGENTEAFF
CDR3 DNA: TGTGCCAGCAGCCCATCAGGCGAGAACACTGAAGCTTTCTTT

CDR3 length: 15
J gene: TRBJ2-1
V gene: TRBV7-9
clone size: -
D gene: TRBD1
CDR3 protein: CATSTYRGSNNEQFF
CDR3 DNA: TGTGCCACCAGTACCTACAGGGGAAGTAACAATGAGCAGTTCTTC

CDR3 length: 15
J gene: TRBJ2-1
V gene: TRBV5-1
clone size: -
D gene: -
CDR3 protein: CASSLNRGRYNGQFF
CDR3 DNA: TGCGCCAGCAGCTTAAATCGGGGGCGATACAATGGGCAGTTCTTC

CDR3 length: 16
J gene: TRBJ2-1
V gene: TRBV9
clone size: few
D gene: TRBD1
CDR3 protein: CASSPRGQGAYNEQFF
CDR3 DNA: TGTGCCAGCAGCCCGAGGGGACAGGGGGCCTACAATGAGCAGTTCTTC

CDR3 length: 13
J gene: TRBJ2-2
V gene: TRBV9
clone size: -
D gene: -
CDR3 protein: CASSARTGGPLFF
CDR3 DNA: TGTGCCAGCAGCGCTCGGACAGGAGGGCCGCTGTTTTTT

CDR3 length: 13
J gene: TRBJ2-7
V gene: TRBV5-1
clone size: -
D gene: -
CDR3 protein: CASSLAESSAQYF
CDR3 DNA: TGCGCCAGCAGCTTGGCCGAATCCTCCGCGCAGTACTTC

CDR3 length: 15
J gene: TRBJ2-7
V gene: TRBV18
clone size: -
D gene: TRBD2
CDR3 protein: CASSPGLTSGYEQYF
CDR3 DNA: TGTGCCAGCTCACCGGGGTTGACTAGCGGCTACGAGCAGTACTTC

CDR3 length: 14
J gene: TRBJ1-2
V gene: TRBV19
clone size: -
D gene: -
CDR3 protein: CASSIQGIPYGYTF
CDR3 DNA: TGTGCCAGTAGTATACAAGGGATTCCCTATGGCTACACCTTC

CDR3 length: 15
J gene: TRBJ1-5
V gene: TRBV18
clone size: -
D gene: -
CDR3 protein: CASSTGIGGNQPQHF
CDR3 DNA: TGTGCCAGCTCGACGGGGATAGGGGGGAATCAGCCCCAGCATTTT